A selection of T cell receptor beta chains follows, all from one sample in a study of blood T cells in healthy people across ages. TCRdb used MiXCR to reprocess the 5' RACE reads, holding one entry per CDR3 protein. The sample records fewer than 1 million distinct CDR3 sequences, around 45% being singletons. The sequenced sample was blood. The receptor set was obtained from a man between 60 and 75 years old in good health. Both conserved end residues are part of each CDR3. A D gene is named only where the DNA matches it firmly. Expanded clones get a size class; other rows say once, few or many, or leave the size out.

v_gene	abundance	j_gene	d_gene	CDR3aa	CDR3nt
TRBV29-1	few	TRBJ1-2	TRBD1	CSVEDWAGGNYGYTF	TGCAGCGTTGAAGATTGGGCAGGGGGCAACTATGGCTACACCTTC
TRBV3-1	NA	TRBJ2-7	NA	CASSQSSTSYEQYF	TGTGCCAGCAGCCAATCTTCAACCTCCTACGAGCAGTACTTC
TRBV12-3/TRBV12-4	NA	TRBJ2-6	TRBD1	CASSSPGTAYVLTF	TGTGCCAGCAGTTCACCCGGGACAGCGTACGTCCTGACTTTC
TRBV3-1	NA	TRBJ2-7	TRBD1	CASSRPGQGFYEQYF	TGTGCCAGCAGCCGACCGGGACAGGGATTCTACGAGCAGTACTTC
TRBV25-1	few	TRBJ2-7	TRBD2	CASSWGSGDREQYF	TGTGCCTCCTCGTGGGGCAGCGGGGATCGCGAGCAGTACTTC
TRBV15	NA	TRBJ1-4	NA	CATSRDFSNEKLFF	TGTGCCACCAGCAGAGATTTCAGTAATGAAAAACTGTTTTTT
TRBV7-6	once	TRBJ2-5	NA	CASSLEAPGEETQYF	TGTGCCAGCAGCTTAGAGGCGCCAGGGGAGGAGACCCAGTACTTC
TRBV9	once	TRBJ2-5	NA	CASSEGGWVNEQYF	TGTGCCAGCAGCGAGGGGGGGTGGGTCAATGAGCAGTACTTC
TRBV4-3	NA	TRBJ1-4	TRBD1	CASSVGQGTTNEKLFF	TGCGCCAGCAGCGTAGGACAGGGAACAACTAATGAAAAACTGTTTTTT
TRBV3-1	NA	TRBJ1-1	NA	CASSQNSGTANTEAFF	TGTGCCAGCAGCCAAAACTCCGGGACGGCGAACACTGAAGCTTTCTTT
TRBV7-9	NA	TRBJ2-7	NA	CASSNQGFYEQYF	TGTGCCAGCAGCAATCAGGGGTTCTACGAGCAGTACTTC
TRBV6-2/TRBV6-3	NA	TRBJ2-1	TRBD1	CASNAQGWNEQFF	TGTGCCAGCAATGCACAGGGGTGGAATGAGCAGTTCTTC
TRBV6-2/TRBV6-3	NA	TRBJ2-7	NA	CASSQQNEQYF	TGTGCCAGCAGTCAGCAGAACGAGCAGTACTTC
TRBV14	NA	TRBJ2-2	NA	CASSQESPGSVGELFF	TGTGCCAGCAGCCAAGAATCCCCGGGGTCTGTCGGGGAGCTGTTTTTT
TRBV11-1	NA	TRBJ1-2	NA	CASSSTEVSQANPSTGPYGYTF	TGTGCCAGCAGCTCTACCGAGGTCTCGCAAGCGAATCCCTCGACCGGGCCCTATGGCTACACCTTC
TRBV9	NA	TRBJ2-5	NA	CASSVETKQETQYF	TGTGCCAGCAGCGTAGAGACTAAACAAGAGACCCAGTACTTC
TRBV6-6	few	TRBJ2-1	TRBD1	CASSRTGGRYEQFF	TGTGCCAGCAGTAGGACAGGGGGACGATATGAGCAGTTCTTC
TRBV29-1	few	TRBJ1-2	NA	CSVVSLDGYTF	TGCAGCGTTGTGAGTTTGGATGGCTACACCTTC
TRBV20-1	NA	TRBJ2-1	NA	CSARDAGAHNEQFF	TGCAGTGCTAGAGATGCAGGGGCCCACAATGAGCAGTTCTTC
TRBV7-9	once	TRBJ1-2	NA	CATRPGQAYFYGYTF	TGTGCCACTAGGCCGGGACAAGCGTACTTTTATGGCTACACCTTC
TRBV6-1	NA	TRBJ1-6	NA	CASSGTYNSPLHF	TGTGCCAGCAGCGGGACGTATAATTCACCCCTCCACTTT
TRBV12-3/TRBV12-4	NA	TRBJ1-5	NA	CASSRRDDQPQHF	TGTGCCAGCAGCCGCCGGGACGATCAGCCCCAGCATTTT
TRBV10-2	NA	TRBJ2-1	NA	CASTTPQYNEQFF	TGCGCCAGCACTACACCCCAATACAATGAGCAGTTCTTC
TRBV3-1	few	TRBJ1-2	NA	CASSPDSQRGYTF	TGTGCCAGCAGCCCGGACAGCCAGCGGGGCTACACCTTC
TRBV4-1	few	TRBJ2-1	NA	CASSQEQPNEQFF	TGCGCCAGCAGCCAAGAACAACCAAATGAGCAGTTCTTC
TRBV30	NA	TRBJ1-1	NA	CAWSAGGRKNTEAFF	TGTGCCTGGAGTGCCGGAGGACGGAAGAACACTGAAGCTTTCTTT
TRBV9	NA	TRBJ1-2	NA	CASSESTGLKGYTF	TGTGCCAGCAGCGAGAGCACGGGATTAAAAGGCTACACCTTC
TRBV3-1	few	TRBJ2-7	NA	CASSQDSGQVEYEQYF	TGTGCCAGCAGCCAAGATTCAGGCCAGGTGGAATACGAGCAGTACTTC
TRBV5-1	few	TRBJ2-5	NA	CASSLDVSPRQETQYF	TGCGCCAGCAGCTTGGACGTCAGCCCGCGTCAGGAGACCCAGTACTTC
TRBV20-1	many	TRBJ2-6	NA	CSARMAGANVLTF	TGCAGTGCTAGGATGGCTGGGGCCAACGTCCTGACTTTC
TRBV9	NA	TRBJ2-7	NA	CASSVMGSGHYEQYF	TGTGCCAGCAGCGTAATGGGTAGCGGACACTACGAGCAGTACTTC
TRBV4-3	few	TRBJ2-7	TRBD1	CASSQDVTGVSYEQYF	TGCGCCAGCAGCCAAGATGTTACAGGGGTAAGCTACGAGCAGTACTTC
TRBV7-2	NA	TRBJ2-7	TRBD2	CASSLGLAELYEQYF	TGTGCCAGCAGCTTAGGACTAGCGGAGCTCTACGAGCAGTACTTC
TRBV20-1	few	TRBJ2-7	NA	CSAKQAAAYEQYF	TGCAGTGCTAAACAGGCAGCGGCCTACGAGCAGTACTTC
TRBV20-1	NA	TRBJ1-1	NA	CSARASGANTEAFF	TGCAGTGCTAGAGCAAGTGGGGCGAACACTGAAGCTTTCTTT
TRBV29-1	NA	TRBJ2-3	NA	CSVVDGSDTQYF	TGCAGCGTTGTAGATGGCTCTGATACGCAGTATTTT